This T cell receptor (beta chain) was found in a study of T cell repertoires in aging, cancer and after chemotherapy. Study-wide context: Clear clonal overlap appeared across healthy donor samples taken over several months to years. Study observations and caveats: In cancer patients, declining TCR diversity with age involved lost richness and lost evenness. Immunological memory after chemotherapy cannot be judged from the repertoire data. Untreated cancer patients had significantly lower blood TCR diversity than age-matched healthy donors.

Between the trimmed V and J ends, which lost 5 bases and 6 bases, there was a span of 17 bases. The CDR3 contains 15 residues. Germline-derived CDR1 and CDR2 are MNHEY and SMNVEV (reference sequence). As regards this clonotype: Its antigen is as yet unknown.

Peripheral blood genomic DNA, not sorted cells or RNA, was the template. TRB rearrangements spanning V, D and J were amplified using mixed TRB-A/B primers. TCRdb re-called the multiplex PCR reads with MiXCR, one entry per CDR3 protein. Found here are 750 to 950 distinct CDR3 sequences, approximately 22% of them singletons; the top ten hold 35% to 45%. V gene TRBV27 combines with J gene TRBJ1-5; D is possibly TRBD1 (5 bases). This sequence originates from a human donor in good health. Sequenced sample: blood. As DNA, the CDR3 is TGTGCCAGCAGTACTCAGAGGGGCGGGTCTCAGCCCCAGCATTTT. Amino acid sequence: CASSTQRGGSQPQHF.